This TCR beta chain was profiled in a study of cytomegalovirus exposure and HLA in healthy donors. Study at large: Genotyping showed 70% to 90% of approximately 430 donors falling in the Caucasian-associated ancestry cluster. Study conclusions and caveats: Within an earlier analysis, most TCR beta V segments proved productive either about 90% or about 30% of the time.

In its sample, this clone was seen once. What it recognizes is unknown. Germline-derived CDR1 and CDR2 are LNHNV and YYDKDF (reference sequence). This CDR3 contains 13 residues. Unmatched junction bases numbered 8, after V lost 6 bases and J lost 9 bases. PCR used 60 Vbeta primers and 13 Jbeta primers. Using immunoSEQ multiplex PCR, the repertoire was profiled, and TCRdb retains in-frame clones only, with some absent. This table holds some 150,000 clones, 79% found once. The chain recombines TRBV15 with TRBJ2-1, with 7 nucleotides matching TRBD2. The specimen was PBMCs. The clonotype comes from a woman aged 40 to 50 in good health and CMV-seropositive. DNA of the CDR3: TGTGCCACCAGTCGGGGGAGGGGCTTTGAGCAGTTCTTC. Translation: CATSRGRGFEQFF.